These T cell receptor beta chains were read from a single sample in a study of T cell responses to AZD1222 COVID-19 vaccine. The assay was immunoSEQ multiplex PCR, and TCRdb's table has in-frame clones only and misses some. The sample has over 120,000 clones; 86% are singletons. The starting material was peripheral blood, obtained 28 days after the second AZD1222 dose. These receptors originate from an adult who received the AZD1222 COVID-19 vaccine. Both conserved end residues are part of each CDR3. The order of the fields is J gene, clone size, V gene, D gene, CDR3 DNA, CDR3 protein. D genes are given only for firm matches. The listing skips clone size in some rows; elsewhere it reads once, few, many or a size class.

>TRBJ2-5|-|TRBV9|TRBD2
TGTGCCAGCAGCGTAGGTGGCGGGGGGAGAGAGACCCAGTACTTC
CASSVGGGGRETQYF
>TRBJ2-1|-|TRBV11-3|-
TGTGCCAGCGCGGCGGGGAGCTCCTACAATGAGCAGTTCTTC
CASAAGSSYNEQFF
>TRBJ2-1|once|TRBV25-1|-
TGTGCCAGCAGGTCTAGCGGAGAGGGGGTGGGTGAGCAGTTCTTC
CASRSSGEGVGEQFF
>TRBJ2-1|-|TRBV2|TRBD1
TGTGCCAGCATTGGGGACAGGGGGCAGAATGAGCAGTTCTTC
CASIGDRGQNEQFF
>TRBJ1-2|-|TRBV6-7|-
TGTGCCAGCAGTTACCCGAGAAGTCGGGGCTATGGCTACACCTTC
CASSYPRSRGYGYTF
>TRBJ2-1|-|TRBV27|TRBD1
TGTGCCAGCGGACCAGCGACAGGGGGGCATGAGCAGTTCTTC
CASGPATGGHEQFF
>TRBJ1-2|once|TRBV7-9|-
TGTGCCAGCAGCTTAGCGCGTACAGGGATAGGTGGAGGCTACACCTTC
CASSLARTGIGGGYTF
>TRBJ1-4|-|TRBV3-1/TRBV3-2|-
TGTGCCAGCAGCCAGAATACTAATGAAAAACTGTTTTTT
CASSQNTNEKLFF
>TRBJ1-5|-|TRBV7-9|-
TGTGCCAGCAGCTTAGAGGGAGGAAGCAATCAGCCCCAGCATTTT
CASSLEGGSNQPQHF
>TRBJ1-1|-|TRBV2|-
TGTGCCAGCAACGGACAGTCGGGGCGGTGGGGCGCTGAAGCTTTCTTT
CASNGQSGRWGAEAFF
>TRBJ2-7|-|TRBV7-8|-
TGTGCCAGCAGCTTAGGGGGCTCCCCGGTCTACGAGCAGTACTTC
CASSLGGSPVYEQYF
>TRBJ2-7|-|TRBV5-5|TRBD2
TGTGCCAGCAGCTCAACCCCGACTAGCGCCTACGAGCAGTACTTC
CASSSTPTSAYEQYF
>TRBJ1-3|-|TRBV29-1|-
TGCAGCGTTGACGAGGGATCTGGAAACACCATATATTTT
CSVDEGSGNTIYF
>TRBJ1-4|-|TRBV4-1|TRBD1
TGCGCCAGCAGCCCCGGGACAGGGGTCGGAAAACTGTTTTTT
CASSPGTGVGKLFF
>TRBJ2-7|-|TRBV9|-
TGTGCCAGCAGCGTAGGGGACCAGCTGGACGAGCAGTACTTC
CASSVGDQLDEQYF
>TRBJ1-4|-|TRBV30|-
TGTGCCTGGAGTCCGGATCGGGGATCCCTTTCTAATGAAAAACTGTTTTTT
CAWSPDRGSLSNEKLFF
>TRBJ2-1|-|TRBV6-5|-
TGTGCCAGCGGAACTCCGGGACTGAACAGCAATGAGCAGTTCTTC
CASGTPGLNSNEQFF
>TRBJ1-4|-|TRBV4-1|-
TGCGCCAGCAGCCCCCGGGACACCAAGTATGCAACTAATGAAAAACTGTTTTTT
CASSPRDTKYATNEKLFF
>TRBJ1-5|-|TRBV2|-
TGTGCCAGCAGAGAAAGAAACCTTGGGGAGCCCCAGCATTTT
CASRERNLGEPQHF
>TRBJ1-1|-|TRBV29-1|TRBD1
TGCAGCGGCTCAGGGGGACTTACTGAAGCTTTCTTT
CSGSGGLTEAFF
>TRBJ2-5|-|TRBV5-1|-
TGCGCCAGCAGCCAGGGTCGAGAGACCCAGTACTTC
CASSQGRETQYF
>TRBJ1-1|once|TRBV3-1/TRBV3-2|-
TGTGCCAGCAGCCAAGAGGGGGCAGGCGGAACTGAAGCTTTCTTT
CASSQEGAGGTEAFF
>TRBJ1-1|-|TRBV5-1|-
TGCGCCAGCAGCCGAGACAGTTATGGTATGAACACTGAAGCTTTCTTT
CASSRDSYGMNTEAFF
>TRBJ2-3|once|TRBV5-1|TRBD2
TGCGCCAGCAGCTTGGGCGGGACTAGTACAGATACGCAGTATTTT
CASSLGGTSTDTQYF
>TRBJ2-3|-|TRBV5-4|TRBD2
TGTGCCAGCAGCTTGTTGTCGGGGGGGCCCCCAGATACGCAGTATTTT
CASSLLSGGPPDTQYF
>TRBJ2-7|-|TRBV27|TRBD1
TGTGCCAGCAGCCCGCCGTCCGCAGGGGGCTTACGGGAGCAGTACTTC
CASSPPSAGGLREQYF
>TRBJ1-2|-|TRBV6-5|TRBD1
TGTGCCAGCAGTAGAGAATCCCGACAGGGAGGCTACACCTTC
CASSRESRQGGYTF
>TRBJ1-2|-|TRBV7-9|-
TGTGCCAGCAGCTTAGGGATGTGGGATTATGGCTACACCTTC
CASSLGMWDYGYTF
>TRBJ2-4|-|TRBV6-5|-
TGTGCCAGCAGTCCCGATATAGCCAAAAACATTCAGTACTTC
CASSPDIAKNIQYF
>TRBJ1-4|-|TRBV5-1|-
TGCGCCAGCAGCTTGGAGGGTAATACTAATGAAAAACTGTTTTTT
CASSLEGNTNEKLFF
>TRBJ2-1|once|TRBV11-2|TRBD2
TGTGCCAGCAGCTTAGACGCTAGCGGGAGGAGGAACAATGAGCAGTTCTTC
CASSLDASGRRNNEQFF
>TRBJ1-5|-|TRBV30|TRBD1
TGTGCCTGGAGCCGGACAGGGCCCCTCAATCAGCCCCAGCATTTT
CAWSRTGPLNQPQHF
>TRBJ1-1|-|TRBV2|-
TGTGCCAGCACCTTGGACGGGAACACTGAAGCTTTCTTT
CASTLDGNTEAFF
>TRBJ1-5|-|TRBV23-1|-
TGCGCCAGCAAGTCAGGGCAGGGAGGCAATCAGCCCCAGCATTTT
CASKSGQGGNQPQHF
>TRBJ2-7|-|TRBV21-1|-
TGTGCCAGCAGCAAAGCGTTTACAGGGGGTCATTCATACGAGCAGTACTTC
CASSKAFTGGHSYEQYF
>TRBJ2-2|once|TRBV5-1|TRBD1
TGCGCCAGCAGCTTGGGGCCACAGGGGGCGGACACCGGGGAGCTGTTTTTT
CASSLGPQGADTGELFF
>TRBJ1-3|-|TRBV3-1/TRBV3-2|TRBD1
TGTGCCAGCAGTCCTTTCGACCTACAGGGGTCTGGAAACACCATATATTTT
CASSPFDLQGSGNTIYF
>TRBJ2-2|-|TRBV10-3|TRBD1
TGTGCCATCAGTGAGAGTAGGGACAGTAACACCGGGGAGCTGTTTTTT
CAISESRDSNTGELFF
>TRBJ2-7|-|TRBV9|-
TGTGCCAGCAGCGCCGTAGGGGAGTCCTACGAGCAGTACTTC
CASSAVGESYEQYF
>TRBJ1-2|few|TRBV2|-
TGTGCCAGCAGTGACGGGGAGTTCTATGGCTACACCTTC
CASSDGEFYGYTF
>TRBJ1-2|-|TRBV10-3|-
TGTGCCATCAGTGAGGCAGTAAACTATGGCTACACCTTC
CAISEAVNYGYTF
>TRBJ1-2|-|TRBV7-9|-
TGTGCCAGCAGCTTAAACGGGAGATTTTATGGCTACACCTTC
CASSLNGRFYGYTF
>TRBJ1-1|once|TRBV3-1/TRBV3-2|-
TGTGCCAGCCACCCTACCTTCGGAGGGGGGGGCACTGAAGCTTTCTTT
CASHPTFGGGGTEAFF
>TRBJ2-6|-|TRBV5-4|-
TGTGCCAGCAGCTTGTATTTCACATCTGGGGCCAACGTCCTGACTTTC
CASSLYFTSGANVLTF
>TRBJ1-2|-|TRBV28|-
TGTGCCATAACAGGTTCTACCTATGGCTACACCTTC
CAITGSTYGYTF
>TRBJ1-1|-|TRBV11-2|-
TGTGCCAGCAGCTTCGGCCGCACTGAAGCTTTCTTT
CASSFGRTEAFF
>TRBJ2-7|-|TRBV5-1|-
TGCGCCAGCAGCTTGGAAGTTCCTCCCTACGAGCAGTACTTC
CASSLEVPPYEQYF
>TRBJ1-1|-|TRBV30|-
TGTGCCTGTTCCGGGACGTATATGAACACTGAAGCTTTCTTT
CACSGTYMNTEAFF
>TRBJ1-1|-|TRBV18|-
TGTGCCAGCTCTGGCAGCAACACTGAAGCTTTCTTT
CASSGSNTEAFF
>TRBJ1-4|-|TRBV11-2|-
TGTGCCAGCAGCTCTGGGGTAGGAAAACTGTTTTTT
CASSSGVGKLFF
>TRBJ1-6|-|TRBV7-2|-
TGTGCCAGCAGCCCACCCCCAGGGTATGATTCACCCCTCCACTTT
CASSPPPGYDSPLHF
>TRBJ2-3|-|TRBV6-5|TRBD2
TGTGCCAGCAGTTACTCGATAAGCGGGAGTGGAGATACGCAGTATTTT
CASSYSISGSGDTQYF
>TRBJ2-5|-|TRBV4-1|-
TGCGCCAGCAGCCAAGGAAGGGCAGAGCGGGAGACCCAGTACTTC
CASSQGRAERETQYF
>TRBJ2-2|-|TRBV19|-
TGTGCCAGTAGTATAGTGGGCGGGTTGAACACCGGGGAGCTGTTTTTT
CASSIVGGLNTGELFF
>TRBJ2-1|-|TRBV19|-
TGTGCCAGTAGTGCCCAGGCCTCCTACAATGAGCAGTTCTTC
CASSAQASYNEQFF